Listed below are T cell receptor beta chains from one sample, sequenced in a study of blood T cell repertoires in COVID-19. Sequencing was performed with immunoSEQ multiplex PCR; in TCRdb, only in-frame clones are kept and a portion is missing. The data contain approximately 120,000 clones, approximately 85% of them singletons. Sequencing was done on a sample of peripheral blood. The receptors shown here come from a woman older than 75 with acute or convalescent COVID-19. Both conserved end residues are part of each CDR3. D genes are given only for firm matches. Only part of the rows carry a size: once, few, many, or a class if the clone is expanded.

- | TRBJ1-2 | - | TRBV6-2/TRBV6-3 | TGTGCCAGCAGTCGCGGACAAGCAAGTGACTATGGCTACACCTTC | CASSRGQASDYGYTF
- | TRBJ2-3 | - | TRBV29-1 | TGCAGCGCTCGACAGGCGATAAGCACAGATACGCAGTATTTT | CSARQAISTDTQYF
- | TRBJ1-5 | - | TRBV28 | TGTGCCAGCAGTCCGGGACACCGCTCCGCCCAGCATTTT | CASSPGHRSAQHF
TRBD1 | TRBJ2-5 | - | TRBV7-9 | TGTGCCAGCAGCCCGAGGGGACAGGGCGGTTTTGAGACCCAGTACTTC | CASSPRGQGGFETQYF
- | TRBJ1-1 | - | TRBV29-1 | TGCAGCGCCCCAGGGAACACTGAAGCTTTCTTT | CSAPGNTEAFF
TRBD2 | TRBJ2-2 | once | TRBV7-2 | TGTGCCAGCAGCTTAGCGGGGCAGATTGGGAGGGTGTTTTTT | CASSLAGQIGRVFF
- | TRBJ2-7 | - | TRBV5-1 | TGCGCCAGCAGCTTGGTTGCCACCGAGCACGAGCAGTACTTC | CASSLVATEHEQYF
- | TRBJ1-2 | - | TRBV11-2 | TGTGCCAGCAGCTTACTCTTCGGACACGATAACTATGGCTACACCTTC | CASSLLFGHDNYGYTF
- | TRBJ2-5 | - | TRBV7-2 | TGTGCCAGCAGCTATCAGGGGCGGCAAGAGACCCAGTACTTC | CASSYQGRQETQYF
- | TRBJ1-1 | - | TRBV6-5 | TGTGCCAGCAGTTACCGACAGGTGAACACTGAAGCTTTCTTT | CASSYRQVNTEAFF
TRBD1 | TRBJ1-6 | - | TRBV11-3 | TGTGCCAGCAGCTTAGGCGGGACAGTAGGTAACAATAATTCACCCCTCCACTTT | CASSLGGTVGNNNSPLHF
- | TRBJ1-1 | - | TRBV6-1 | TGTGCCAGCACCGGGGACACTGAAGCTTTCTTT | CASTGDTEAFF
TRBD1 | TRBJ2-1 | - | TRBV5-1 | TGCGCCAGCAGCTTGGGGACAGGGTACAATGAGCAGTTCTTC | CASSLGTGYNEQFF
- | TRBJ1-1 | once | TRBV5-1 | TGCGCCAGCAGCTTGCATTTTCAGGGGCCGAACACTGAAGCTTTCTTT | CASSLHFQGPNTEAFF
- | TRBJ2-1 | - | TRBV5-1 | TGCGCCAGCAGCTTGGATCAGGGAAATGAGCAGTTCTTC | CASSLDQGNEQFF
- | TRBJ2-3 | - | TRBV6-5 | TGTGCCAGTAGAGCCGGGGTTAGCACAGATACGCAGTATTTT | CASRAGVSTDTQYF
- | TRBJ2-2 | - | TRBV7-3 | TGTGCCAGCGGACGGGGGTCGAACACCGGGGAGCTGTTTTTT | CASGRGSNTGELFF
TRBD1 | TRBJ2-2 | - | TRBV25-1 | TGTGCCAGCAGTGTTCCTGGGACAGGGATTTTCGGGGAGCTGTTTTTT | CASSVPGTGIFGELFF
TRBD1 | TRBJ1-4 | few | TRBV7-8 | TGTGCCAGCAGCTTAAGACAGGGGGGCGAAAAACTGTTTTTT | CASSLRQGGEKLFF
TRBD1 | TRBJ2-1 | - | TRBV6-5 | TGTGCCAGCAGTACGCCCGGGACAGTGTACAATGAGCAGTTCTTC | CASSTPGTVYNEQFF
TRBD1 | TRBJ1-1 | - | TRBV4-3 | TGCGCCAGCAGCCCCCGGGACAGGGACACTGAAGCTTTCTTT | CASSPRDRDTEAFF
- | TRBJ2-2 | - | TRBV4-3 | TGCGCCAGCAGCCAACAGGGCACCGGGGAGCTGTTTTTT | CASSQQGTGELFF
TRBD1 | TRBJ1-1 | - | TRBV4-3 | TGCGCCAGCAGCCCGGACAGGGACACTGAAGCTTTCTTT | CASSPDRDTEAFF
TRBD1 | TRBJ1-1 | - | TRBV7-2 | TGTGCCAGCAGTCCCGAGGTCCCGGGACAGGGGACCACTGAAGCTTTCTTT | CASSPEVPGQGTTEAFF
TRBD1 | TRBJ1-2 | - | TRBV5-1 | TGCGCCAGCAGCCAGCGGGGACAGGATGGGGGCTACACCTTC | CASSQRGQDGGYTF
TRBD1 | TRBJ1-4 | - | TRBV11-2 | TGTGCCAGCAGCTCGGACAGGGGGCTAGGGGTAGAAAAACTGTTTTTT | CASSSDRGLGVEKLFF
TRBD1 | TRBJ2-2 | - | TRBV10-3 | TGTGCCATCAGTGGACAGGGGTTAGAAGGCACCGGGGAGCTGTTTTTT | CAISGQGLEGTGELFF
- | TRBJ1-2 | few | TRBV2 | TGTGCCAGCAGTGATGACGGAGCCATTTATGGCTACACCTTC | CASSDDGAIYGYTF
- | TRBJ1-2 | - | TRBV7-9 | TGTGCCAGCACCCGGGGTCCTTATGGCTACACCTTC | CASTRGPYGYTF
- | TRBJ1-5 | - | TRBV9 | TGTGCCAGCAGCCCGACGGGATATAGCAATCAGCCCCAGCATTTT | CASSPTGYSNQPQHF
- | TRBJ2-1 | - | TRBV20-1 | TGCAGTGCTGGCAGGGCTGCGGAGCAGTTCTTC | CSAGRAAEQFF
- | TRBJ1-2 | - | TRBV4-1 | TGCGCCAGCAGCCAAATGTCCCCAGGGGACTATGGCTACACCTTC | CASSQMSPGDYGYTF
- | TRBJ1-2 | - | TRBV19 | TGTGCCAGTGGGGGCCAGCCCCACTATGGCTACACCTTC | CASGGQPHYGYTF
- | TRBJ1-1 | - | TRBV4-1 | TGCGCCAGCAGCCAAGATCAAGGCAGGGAATCTGAAGCTTTCTTT | CASSQDQGRESEAFF
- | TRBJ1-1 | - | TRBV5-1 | TGCGCCAGCAGCTCAGGGGTTGTGGCTTTCTTT | CASSSGVVAFF
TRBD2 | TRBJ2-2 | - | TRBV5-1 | TGCGCCAGCAGCCTGGGAGGGAGACGGAACACCGGGGAGCTGTTTTTT | CASSLGGRRNTGELFF
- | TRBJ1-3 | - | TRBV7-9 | TGTGCCAGCAGAAAAAACAGGTTCAACTCTGGAAACACCATATATTTT | CASRKNRFNSGNTIYF
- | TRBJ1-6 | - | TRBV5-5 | TGTGCCAGCAGCTTGGGCGGGGGGCAGAATTCACCCCTCCACTTT | CASSLGGGQNSPLHF
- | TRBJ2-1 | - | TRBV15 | TGTGCCACCAGCAGCCTCTACAATGAGCAGTTCTTC | CATSSLYNEQFF
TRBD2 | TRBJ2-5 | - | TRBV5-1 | TGCGCCAGCAGCTTGGCCCTAGCGGGAGGAGAGACCCAGTACTTC | CASSLALAGGETQYF
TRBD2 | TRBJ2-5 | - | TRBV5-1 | TGCGCCAGCAGCTTGCCCGGACTAGCGGGGGGGGTCGAGACCCAGTACTTC | CASSLPGLAGGVETQYF
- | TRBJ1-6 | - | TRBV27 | TGTGCCAGCAGTTACAGAGTTAATTCACCCCTCCACTTT | CASSYRVNSPLHF